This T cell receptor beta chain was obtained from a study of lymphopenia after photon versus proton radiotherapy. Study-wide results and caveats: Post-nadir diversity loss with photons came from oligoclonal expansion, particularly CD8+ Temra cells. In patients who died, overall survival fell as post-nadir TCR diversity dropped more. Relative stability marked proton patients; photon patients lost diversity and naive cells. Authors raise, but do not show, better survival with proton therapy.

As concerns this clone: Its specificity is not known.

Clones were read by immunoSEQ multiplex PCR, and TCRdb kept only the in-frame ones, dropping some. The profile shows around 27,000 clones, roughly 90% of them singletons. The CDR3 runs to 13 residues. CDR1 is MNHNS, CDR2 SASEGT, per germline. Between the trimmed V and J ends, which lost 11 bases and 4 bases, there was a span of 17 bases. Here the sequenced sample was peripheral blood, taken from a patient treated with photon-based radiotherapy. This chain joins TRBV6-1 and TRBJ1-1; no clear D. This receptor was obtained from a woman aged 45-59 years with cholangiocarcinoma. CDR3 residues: CAEDRIIGTEAFF. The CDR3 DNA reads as TGTGCCGAGGACCGAATTATTGGCACTGAAGCTTTCTTT.